This TCR beta chain was observed in a study of cytomegalovirus exposure and HLA in healthy donors. Study-wide findings and caveats: Being productive about 87% or about 30% of the time was typical of most TCR beta V segments in an earlier analysis. Several of the most significant clusters appeared linked to common viral pathogens, based on a later analysis.

A remark on this clone: The antigen is unknown.

Germline assignment: CDR1 MGHRA and CDR2 YSYEKL. CDR3 length: 18 residues. J lost 2 bases, V lost 1 base, and 8 bases had no gene match. PCR used 60 Vbeta primers and 13 Jbeta primers. Sequenced by immunoSEQ multiplex PCR; TCRdb stores in-frame clones only, minus some. The table records around 270,000 clones, 80% of them present only once. This sequence joins TRBV4-1 and TRBJ2-3; 11 nucleotides match TRBD2. The TCR comes from a girl aged 2 to 9 in good health and CMV-seronegative. Sample: PBMCs. The CDR3: CASSQGLAGGLATDTQYF. CDR3 bases: TGCGCCAGCAGCCAAGGTCTAGCGGGGGGTCTGGCCACAGATACGCAGTATTTT.